These 26 T cell receptor beta chains originate from one sample sequenced in a study of shared clonotypes between healthy human individuals. TCRdb's table, derived via immunoSEQ multiplex PCR, lists solely in-frame clones and lacks some. The sample shows some 650,000 clones, around 97% of them seen only once. The sample comprised naive CD4+ T cells sorted from blood. Subset defined: CD45RA+ positively selected. The source of these receptors is a woman in her twenties or thirties in good health.

This sequence joins TRBV7-9 and TRBJ1-4; possibly TRBD1 for D (5 bases). The germline gives CDR1 SEHNR, CDR2 FQNEAQ (reference sequence). Deletions cut 5 bases from V and 8 bases from J, with 15 bases between. The CDR3 has 14 residues. In DNA, the CDR3 is TGTGCCAGCAGCCCGTCGTCAGGGAGAGAAAAACTGTTTTTT. Translation gives CASSPSSGREKLFF.

V gene TRBV7-2 combines with J gene TRBJ1-5; D gene unclear. The V end was cut by 1 base, the J end by 0 bases, with 7 bases between. Per the germline V gene, CDR1 is SGHTA and CDR2 is FQGNSA. This CDR3 has 15 residues. CDR3 sequence (DNA): TGTGCCAGCAGCTTAGGAGGGCCTAGCAATCAGCCCCAGCATTTT. This gives the protein CASSLGGPSNQPQHF.

This clone was recorded only once. The chain has TRBV7-9 and TRBJ2-2; TRBD2 is a possible D gene (6 bases). The CDR3 covers 16 residues. V lost 6 bases and J 4 bases, leaving 18 bases between the germline ends. CDR1 and CDR2 (germline): SEHNR, FQNEAQ (reference sequence). The CDR3 DNA follows: TGTGCCAGCAGTTCCAGGAGGGGTCTAACCACCGGGGAGCTGTTTTTT. Its translation is CASSSRRGLTTGELFF.

The rearrangement links TRBV9 to TRBJ2-3; D possibly corresponds to TRBD1 (7 bases). V lost 3 bases to trimming and J lost 0 bases, with 11 bases between them. CDR1 SGDLS and CDR2 YYNGEE come from the germline V gene. This CDR3 is built from 15 residues. CDR3 in DNA: TGTGCCAGCAGCGCAGGGGGACTTAGCACAGATACGCAGTATTTT. It specifies CASSAGGLSTDTQYF. Full variable domain (remainder filled in from reference TRBV9 and TRBJ2-3): DSGVTQTPKHLITATGQRVTLRCSPRSGDLSVYWYQQSLDQGLQFLIQYYNGEERAKGNILERFSAQQFPDLHSELNLSSLELGDSALYFCASSAGGLSTDTQYFGPGTRLTVL.

The chain joins TRBV2 to TRBJ1-3; D unresolved. This CDR3 is built from 14 residues. CDR1 SNHLY and CDR2 FYNNEI come from the germline V gene. Between the trimmed V and J ends, which lost 7 bases and 4 bases, there was a span of 14 bases. The CDR3 coding sequence is TGTGCCAGCACCGAGAGGGCTGGAGGAAACACCATATATTTT. Translating gives CASTERAGGNTIYF.

The V call is TRBV6-4, the J call TRBJ1-5, with D possibly TRBD1 on 5 matching bases. Trimming stripped 2 bases from V and 5 bases from J, with 10 bases between. The CDR3 consists of 14 residues. Germline V gives CDR1 MRHNA, CDR2 SNTAGT. The CDR3 sequence is CASSDVGADQPQHF. CDR3 nucleotide sequence: TGTGCCAGCAGTGACGTAGGGGCCGATCAGCCCCAGCATTTT.

This rearrangement joins TRBV5-1 to TRBJ2-3, with 9 bases aligning to TRBD2. Germline V gene lookup returns CDR1 SGHRS and CDR2 YFSETQ. The CDR3 runs 15 residues. After removal of 5 bases from V and 1 base from J, the junction contained 5 bases not matched to a gene. The chain's CDR3 is CASRPRLAGTDTQYF. The CDR3 coding sequence is TGCGCCAGCAGACCCCGACTAGCGGGCACAGATACGCAGTATTTT.

V is TRBV11-2 and J is TRBJ2-7; a possible D gene is TRBD1 (5 bases). With 2 bases removed from V and 3 bases from J, the gap between germline ends came to 20 bases. CDR3 length: 17 amino acids. CDR1 is SGHAT, CDR2 FQNNGV, per germline. The CDR3 sequence: CASSLQGPRTRNYEQYF. DNA of the CDR3: TGTGCCAGCAGCTTACAGGGCCCGAGGACCCGAAACTACGAGCAGTACTTC.

The rearrangement links TRBV6-1 to TRBJ1-2, with 7 bases aligning to TRBD1. This CDR3 comprises 13 residues. The trim removed 8 bases at V and 4 bases at J, leaving 7 bases unmatched. Germline lookup yields CDR1 MNHNS and CDR2 SASEGT. The CDR3 DNA is TGTGCCAGCTTAGGGACAGTCTCCTATGGCTACACCTTC. It specifies CASLGTVSYGYTF.

This CDR3 reads CASRTQGFGQFF. The DNA of the CDR3 is TGTGCCAGCAGGACTCAGGGTTTCGGGCAGTTCTTC. This chain links TRBV28 with TRBJ2-1, with D possibly TRBD1 on 5 matching bases. Germline loops: CDR1 MDHEN, CDR2 SYDVKM. The CDR3 is made up of 12 amino acids. V lost 6 bases and J 12 bases, leaving 15 bases between the germline ends.

The rearrangement uses TRBV5-1 and TRBJ2-3, with a weak D call TRBD1 (8 bases). V lost 6 bases to trimming and J lost 4 bases, with 15 bases between them. The CDR3 is made up of 14 amino acids. The germline V gene encodes CDR1 SGHRS and CDR2 YFSETQ. CDR3: CASKGTGGADTQYF. CDR3 nucleotides: TGCGCCAGCAAGGGCACAGGGGGGGCAGATACGCAGTATTTT.

V usage is TRBV5-4 and J usage is TRBJ1-1; 8 positions match TRBD1. Germline trimming cut 4 bases from V and 0 bases from J; bases unmatched to any gene: 2. CDR1 SGHNT and CDR2 YYREEE come from the germline V gene (reference sequence). The CDR3 is 14 residues long. The CDR3 sequence: CASSPDRVNTEAFF. In nucleotides, the CDR3 is TGTGCCAGCAGCCCGGACAGGGTGAACACTGAAGCTTTCTTT. Full variable domain (outside the CDR3, taken from reference TRBV5-4 and TRBJ1-1): ETGVTQSPTHLIKTRGQQVTLRCSSQSGHNTVSWYQQALGQGPQFIFQYYREEENGRGNFPPRFSGLQFPNYSSELNVNALELDDSALYLCASSPDRVNTEAFFGQGTRLTVV.

The chain uses TRBV27 and TRBJ2-3; D ambiguous. Germline V CDR1 and CDR2: MNHEY, SMNVEV (reference sequence). The V and J ends lost 5 bases and 1 base respectively, with 10 bases between them. The CDR3 spans 14 residues. For the CDR3, the DNA is TGTGCCAGCAGTAGACGGTTAGGCACAGATACGCAGTATTTT. Protein product: CASSRRLGTDTQYF.

The CDR3 reads CASSVAPRVDTQYF. For the CDR3, the DNA is TGTGCCAGCAGCGTAGCTCCCCGGGTCGATACGCAGTATTTT. The rearrangement links TRBV9 to TRBJ2-3; no clear D gene. CDR3 length: 14 amino acids. V was trimmed by 0 bases and J by 6 bases, leaving 11 bases between them. The V gene's germline CDR1 is SGDLS and CDR2 YYNGEE.

The genes are TRBV28 and TRBJ2-7, with 7 nucleotides matching TRBD2. This CDR3 region has 16 residues. Germline V gene sequence: CDR1 MDHEN, CDR2 SYDVKM. Germline trimming cut 5 bases from V and 1 base from J; bases unmatched to any gene: 11. This CDR3 is CASSTPSSGSSYEQYF. CDR3 in DNA: TGTGCCAGCAGTACCCCCTCTAGCGGCTCTTCCTACGAGCAGTACTTC.

To note about this clone: Different DNA sequences within this sample yield the same CDR3. As DNA, the CDR3 is TGTGCCAGCAGCCAAGACAGGGCCGGGGAGCTGTTTTTT. Protein product: CASSQDRAGELFF. This chain links TRBV7-7 with TRBJ2-2, with 7 nucleotides matching TRBD1. The CDR3 has 13 amino acids. V gave up 5 bases and J gave up 6 bases; unmatched junction bases: 3. Looked up from germline, CDR1 is SSHAT and CDR2 is FNYEAQ (reference sequence).

This clone was picked up a small number of times. This chain uses TRBV2 with TRBJ2-2; D is perhaps TRBD2 (5 bases). The CDR3 has 15 amino acids. V dropped 4 bases and J dropped 2 bases, with 11 bases sitting between them. The germline CDR1 and CDR2 sequences are SNHLY and FYNNEI. The CDR3 loop is CASSVGLVNTGELFF. DNA of the CDR3: TGTGCCAGCAGTGTAGGACTCGTAAACACCGGGGAGCTGTTTTTT.

This sequence joins TRBV4-1 and TRBJ2-1; 13 positions match TRBD2. Germline V lookup: CDR1 MGHRA, CDR2 YSYEKL. V lost 4 bases, J lost 8 bases, and 5 bases stayed unmatched. The length of the CDR3 is 15 residues. The CDR3 DNA follows: TGCGCCAGCAGCCGGGGACTAGCGGGAATCGATGAGCAGTTCTTC. Its translation: CASSRGLAGIDEQFF.

J is TRBJ2-7 and V is TRBV7-2; no clear D. V lost 6 bases, J lost 2 bases, and 17 bases lay in between. The CDR3 sequence is 15 residues long. Germline CDR1 is SGHTA and CDR2 is FQGNSA. CDR3 amino acids: CASRKKWYNPYEQYF. The CDR3 coding sequence is TGTGCCAGCAGGAAAAAGTGGTACAACCCCTACGAGCAGTACTTC.

The gene calls are TRBV19 and TRBJ1-1; D unresolved. Per germline, CDR1 LNHDA and CDR2 SQIVND (reference sequence). Trimming removed 0 bases from V and 1 base from J, with 6 bases in between. The CDR3 has 14 amino acids. The CDR3 sequence is CASSIEWANTEAFF. The CDR3 DNA follows: TGTGCCAGTAGTATAGAGTGGGCGAACACTGAAGCTTTCTTT. Together with reference TRBV19 and TRBJ1-1, the CDR3 gives the full variable domain: DGGITQSPKYLFRKEGQNVTLSCEQNLNHDAMYWYRQDPGQGLRLIYYSQIVNDFQKGDIAEGYSVSREKKESFPLTVTSAQKNPTAFYLCASSIEWANTEAFFGQGTRLTVV.

The chain links TRBV4-1 to TRBJ2-3, with 7 nucleotides matching TRBD2. The CDR3 extends over 18 amino acids. CDR1 is MGHRA and CDR2 is YSYEKL in the germline V gene. J lost 2 bases, V lost 0 bases, and 11 bases had no gene match. This CDR3 is CASSQDRNPAGSTDTQYF. CDR3 bases: TGCGCCAGCAGCCAAGACCGAAACCCAGCGGGATCCACAGATACGCAGTATTTT.

The chain joins TRBV4-1 to TRBJ2-1; 16 nucleotides align to TRBD2. In germline, CDR1 is MGHRA, CDR2 YSYEKL. V lost 0 bases, J lost 5 bases, and 10 bases stayed unmatched. The CDR3 runs 20 residues. The CDR3 DNA follows: TGCGCCAGCAGCCAAGATCTTCCGGGACTAGCGGGAGGGATACACAATGAGCAGTTCTTC. The encoded protein is CASSQDLPGLAGGIHNEQFF.

This clone was observed a single time. This chain links TRBV9 with TRBJ1-5, with D possibly TRBD1 on 5 matching bases. CDR1 is SGDLS, CDR2 YYNGEE, per germline. The V gene lost 0 bases and the J gene lost 4 bases, with 8 bases spanning the gap. The CDR3 has 14 residues. The CDR3 DNA reads TGTGCCAGCAGCGTAGCGGGGGGTAATCAGCCCCAGCATTTT. This encodes CASSVAGGNQPQHF.

The chain carries TRBV5-1 and TRBJ2-3, with TRBD2 identical over 14 bases. This CDR3 is 15 amino acids long. J was trimmed by 3 bases and V by 7 bases; bases with no gene match: 4. Germline V gene data show CDR1 as SGHRS and CDR2 as YFSETQ. The CDR3 sequence: CASGTSGSRTDTQYF. As DNA, the CDR3 is TGCGCCAGCGGGACTAGCGGGAGTAGGACAGATACGCAGTATTTT. Full variable domain (missing parts from reference TRBV5-1 and TRBJ2-3): KAGVTQTPRYLIKTRGQQVTLSCSPISGHRSVSWYQQTPGQGLQFLFEYFSETQRNKGNFPGRFSGRQFSNSRSEMNVSTLELGDSALYLCASGTSGSRTDTQYFGPGTRLTVL.

The chain recombines TRBV7-6 with TRBJ1-4, with 10 bases aligning to TRBD1. V was pared by 4 bases and J by 12 bases, with 5 bases of the junction left unmatched. Per the germline V gene, CDR1 is SGHVS and CDR2 is FNYEAQ. CDR3 length equals 13 residues. The DNA of the CDR3 is TGTGCCAGCAGCTCCGGACAGGGGGGACAACTGTTTTTT. This encodes CASSSGQGGQLFF.

The J gene is TRBJ2-5, the V gene TRBV5-5; 12 nucleotides match TRBD2. This CDR3 is 17 amino acids long. Germline CDR1 and CDR2: SGHKS and YYEKEE (reference sequence). V gave up 0 bases and J gave up 4 bases; unmatched junction bases: 7. The CDR3 here is CASSLEKLAGGGETQYF. The CDR3 nucleotides read TGTGCCAGCAGCTTGGAAAAGCTAGCGGGAGGGGGAGAGACCCAGTACTTC.